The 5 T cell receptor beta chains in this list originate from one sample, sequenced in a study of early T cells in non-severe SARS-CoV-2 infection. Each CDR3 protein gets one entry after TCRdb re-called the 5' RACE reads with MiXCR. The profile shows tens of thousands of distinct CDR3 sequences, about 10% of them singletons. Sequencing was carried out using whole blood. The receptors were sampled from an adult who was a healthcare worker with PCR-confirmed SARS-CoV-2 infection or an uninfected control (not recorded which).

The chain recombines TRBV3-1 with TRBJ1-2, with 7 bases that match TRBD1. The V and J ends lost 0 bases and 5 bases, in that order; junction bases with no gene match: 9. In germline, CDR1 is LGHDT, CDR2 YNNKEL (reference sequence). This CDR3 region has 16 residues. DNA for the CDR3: TGTGCCAGCAGCCAAGATCTTATAGGGGGCGGGTATGGCTACACCTTC. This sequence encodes CASSQDLIGGGYGYTF.

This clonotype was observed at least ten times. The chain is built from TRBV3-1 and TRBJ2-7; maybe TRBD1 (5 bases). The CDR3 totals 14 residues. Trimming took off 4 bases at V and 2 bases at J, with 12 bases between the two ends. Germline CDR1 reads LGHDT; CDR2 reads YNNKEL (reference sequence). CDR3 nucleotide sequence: TGTGCCAGCAGCCCCCCAGGGCCTGCCTACGAGCAGTACTTC. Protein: CASSPPGPAYEQYF.

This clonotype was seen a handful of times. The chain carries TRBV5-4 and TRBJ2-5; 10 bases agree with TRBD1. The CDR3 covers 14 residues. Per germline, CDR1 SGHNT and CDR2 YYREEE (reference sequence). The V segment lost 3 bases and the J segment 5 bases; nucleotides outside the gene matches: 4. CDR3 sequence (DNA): TGTGCCAGCAGCTCCCGGACAGGGGGGGAGACCCAGTACTTC. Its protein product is CASSSRTGGETQYF.

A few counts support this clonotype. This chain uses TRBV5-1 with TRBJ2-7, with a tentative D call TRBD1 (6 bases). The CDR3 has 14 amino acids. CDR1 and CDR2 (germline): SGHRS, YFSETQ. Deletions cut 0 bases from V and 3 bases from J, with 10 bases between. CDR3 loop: CASSLGSDSYEQYF. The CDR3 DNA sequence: TGCGCCAGCAGCTTGGGGTCGGACAGCTACGAGCAGTACTTC.

The CDR3 here is CSARDFRSFYTDTQYF. In DNA form, the CDR3 reads TGCAGTGCTAGAGATTTTCGATCATTTTACACAGATACGCAGTATTTT. The V gene is TRBV20-1, the J gene TRBJ2-3; D gene uncertain. The germline V gene encodes CDR1 DFQATT and CDR2 SNEGSKA (reference sequence). This CDR3 comprises 16 residues. Trimming removed 0 bases at V and 2 bases at J, with 15 bases between.